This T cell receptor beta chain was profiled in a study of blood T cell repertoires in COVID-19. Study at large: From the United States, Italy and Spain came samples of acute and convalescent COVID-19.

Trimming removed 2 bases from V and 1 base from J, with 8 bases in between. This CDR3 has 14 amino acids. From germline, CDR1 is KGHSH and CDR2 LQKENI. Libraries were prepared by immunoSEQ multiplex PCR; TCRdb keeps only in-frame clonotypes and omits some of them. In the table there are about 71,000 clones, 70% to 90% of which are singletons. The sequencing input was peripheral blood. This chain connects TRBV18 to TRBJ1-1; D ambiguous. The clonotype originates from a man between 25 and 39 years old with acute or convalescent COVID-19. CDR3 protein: CASSPSDKNTEAFF. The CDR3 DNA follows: TGTGCCAGCTCACCATCAGACAAGAACACTGAAGCTTTCTTT.